This TCR beta chain derives from a study of cytomegalovirus exposure and HLA in healthy donors. Healthy bone marrow donors made up the donors. General study results and limits: Earlier findings revealed that most TCR beta V segments proved productive either about 87% or about 30% of the time.

The CDR3 runs 14 residues. V lost 6 bases and J lost 4; bases outside the gene matches: 0. Germline CDR1 SNHLY, CDR2 FYNNEI. Researchers ran the PCR with 60 Vbeta and 13 Jbeta primers. Assay: immunoSEQ multiplex PCR; the TCRdb copy retains only in-frame clones and omits some. Of over 150,000 clones in the sample, 80% were seen once. Regarding this clone: What it binds is not known.

The clonotype originates from a man between 18 and 35 years old in good health and CMV-seropositive. The sequenced sample was PBMCs. The chain joins TRBV2 to TRBJ2-1, with TRBD2 matching over 13 bases. The CDR3 spells CASRGLAGYNEQFF. As DNA, the CDR3 is TGTGCCAGCAGGGGACTAGCGGGATACAATGAGCAGTTCTTC.